These 28 T cell receptor beta chains originate from one sample sequenced in a study of blood T cell repertoires in COVID-19. Only in-frame clones appear in the TCRdb table, and some are missing; sequencing was by immunoSEQ multiplex PCR. The sample lists roughly 68,000 clones, 88% occurring once. Sequencing was carried out using peripheral blood. The receptors shown here come from a man aged 45-65 years with acute or convalescent COVID-19.

V is TRBV4-1 and J is TRBJ1-5; a possible D gene is TRBD1 (6 bases). From germline, CDR1 is MGHRA and CDR2 YSYEKL. The CDR3 runs to 15 residues. The V gene lost 0 bases and the J gene lost 4 bases, with 10 bases spanning the gap. In nucleotides, the CDR3 is TGCGCCAGCAGCCAAGAGGGGGCAAGGAATCAGCCCCAGCATTTT. Translation: CASSQEGARNQPQHF.

This clone appeared once. The chain carries TRBV9 and TRBJ2-1; tentatively, D is TRBD2 (5 bases). V lost 4 bases to trimming and J lost 7 bases, with 12 bases between them. The CDR3 consists of 13 residues. CDR1 and CDR2 (germline): SGDLS, YYNGEE. CDR3 DNA: TGTGCCAGCAGCTCACGTCCGGGGAATGAGCAGTTCTTC. It yields the protein CASSSRPGNEQFF.

This clone has only a few counts. The chain is built from TRBV7-9 and TRBJ2-2, with 12 bases matching TRBD1. From germline, CDR1 is SEHNR and CDR2 FQNEAQ (reference sequence). The CDR3 is made up of 18 amino acids. Trimming took 4 bases from V and 4 from J; bases not matched to a gene: 10. The chain's CDR3 is CASSSTGTGGYRTGELFF. DNA for the CDR3: TGTGCCAGCAGCTCTACCGGGACAGGGGGCTATCGCACCGGGGAGCTGTTTTTT. Drawing the rest from reference TRBV7-9 and TRBJ2-2, the complete variable domain is DTGVSQNPRHKITKRGQNVTFRCDPISEHNRLYWYRQTLGQGPEFLTYFQNEAQLEKSRLLSDRFSAERPKGSFSTLEIQRTEQGDSAMYLCASSSTGTGGYRTGELFFGEGSRLTVL.

The chain has TRBV19 and TRBJ1-1; 8 bases map to TRBD1. After removal of 3 bases from V and 1 base from J, the junction contained 4 bases not matched to a gene. The CDR3 length is 15 residues. Germline V gene data show CDR1 as LNHDA and CDR2 as SQIVND (reference sequence). This CDR3 is CASSIQGAKNTEAFF. DNA for the CDR3: TGTGCCAGTAGTATCCAGGGGGCGAAGAACACTGAAGCTTTCTTT.

The chain carries TRBV19 and TRBJ1-6; 8 positions match TRBD1. Trimming took 9 bases from V and 7 from J; bases not matched to a gene: 8. The CDR3 is 14 residues long. CDR1 is LNHDA, CDR2 SQIVND, per germline (reference sequence). CDR3 residues: CASQDREENSPLHF. In nucleotides, the CDR3 is TGTGCCAGCCAGGACAGGGAGGAAAATTCACCCCTCCACTTT.

The chain uses TRBV27 and TRBJ2-7; D uncertain. The CDR3 covers 14 residues. Trimming pared 6 bases from V and 3 bases from J, leaving 15 bases between. Germline CDR1 reads MNHEY; CDR2 reads SMNVEV (reference sequence). The CDR3 coding sequence is TGTGCCAGCAGAATCGCGGCCGTTAGCTACGAGCAGTACTTC. It encodes CASRIAAVSYEQYF.

The chain uses TRBV7-9 and TRBJ2-3; D is unclear. Trimming cost V 0 bases and J 0 bases, with 4 bases left between them. CDR1 is SEHNR and CDR2 is FQNEAQ in the germline V gene (reference sequence). This CDR3 has 14 residues. The CDR3 here is CASSLARSTDTQYF. The CDR3 region has the DNA TGTGCCAGCAGCTTAGCTCGGAGCACAGATACGCAGTATTTT.

In this sample, this clone turned up once. V and J are TRBV5-1 and TRBJ1-2; 7 bases line up with TRBD1. The length of the CDR3 is 15 residues. Germline CDR1 and CDR2: SGHRS and YFSETQ. The V gene end was trimmed by 4 bases and the J gene end by 5 bases; junction bases not matched to a gene: 11. In nucleotides, the CDR3 is TGCGCCAGCAGCGAAACACAGGGGAGAAAGTATGGCTACACCTTC. This gives the protein CASSETQGRKYGYTF.

The chain has TRBV18 and TRBJ1-3, with D tentatively TRBD1 (6 bases). CDR3 length: 15 residues. V was cut by 6 bases and J by 0 bases, with 12 bases left in between. From germline, CDR1 is KGHSH and CDR2 LQKENI. The CDR3 DNA reads as TGTGCCAGCTCGCACAGGGATAGCTCTGGAAACACCATATATTTT. It encodes CASSHRDSSGNTIYF.

The chain employs TRBV10-3 and TRBJ2-7, with D possibly TRBD1 on 5 matching bases. Between the trimmed V and J ends, which lost 2 bases and 0 bases, there was a span of 8 bases. There are 14 residues in the CDR3. Per germline, CDR1 ENHRY and CDR2 SYGVKD. CDR3: CAISEPGSSYEQYF. CDR3 DNA sequence: TGTGCCATCAGTGAGCCAGGGTCCTCCTACGAGCAGTACTTC.

This chain connects TRBV28 to TRBJ2-1; TRBD1 might be the D (6 bases). V was pared by 5 bases and J by 7 bases, with 15 bases between. CDR3 length equals 14 residues. Germline values: CDR1 MDHEN, CDR2 SYDVKM. CDR3 sequence reads: CASSRSGTKNEQFF. The CDR3 DNA follows: TGTGCCAGCAGTCGTTCCGGGACAAAGAATGAGCAGTTCTTC. Based on the CDR3 plus reference TRBV28 and TRBJ2-1, the full variable domain is DVKVTQSSRYLVKRTGEKVFLECVQDMDHENMFWYRQDPGLGLRLIYFSYDVKMKEKGDIPEGYSVSREKKERFSLILESASTNQTSMYLCASSRSGTKNEQFFGPGTRLTVL.

The rearrangement uses TRBV6-5 and TRBJ1-5; TRBD1 matches 8 bases. The V segment lost 0 bases and the J segment 7 bases; nucleotides outside the gene matches: 5. The CDR3 contains 15 residues. The germline CDR1 and CDR2 sequences are MNHEY and SVGAGI. The CDR3, as DNA: TGTGCCAGCAGTTACTCGAGACAGGGGCGGCAGCCCCAGCATTTT. It specifies CASSYSRQGRQPQHF.

In this sample, this clone turned up once. The J gene is TRBJ1-1, the V gene TRBV6-5; D unclear. The CDR3 is 13 amino acids. V was shortened by 8 bases and J by 4 bases, with 14 bases between the two germline ends. CDR1 and CDR2 from the germline V gene are MNHEY and SVGAGI. The CDR3 nucleotides are TGTGCCAGCCTCGGAGGCAGGCCCACTGAAGCTTTCTTT. It is translated as CASLGGRPTEAFF.

For this clone: The sample holds other DNA sequences that translate to the same CDR3. The rearrangement joins TRBV5-1 to TRBJ2-3; no clear D gene. CDR1 SGHRS and CDR2 YFSETQ come from the germline V gene. V was trimmed by 0 bases and J by 3 bases, leaving 5 bases between them. This CDR3 contains 13 residues. In DNA form, the CDR3 reads TGCGCCAGCAGCTTGGCAGGAACAGATACGCAGTATTTT. It translates to CASSLAGTDTQYF.

V gene TRBV11-2 combines with J gene TRBJ2-1; D may be TRBD1 (6 bases). The germline V and J ends were trimmed by 5 bases and 0 bases, with 14 bases remaining between them. In germline, CDR1 is SGHAT, CDR2 FQNNGV. The CDR3 is 16 amino acids. The CDR3 loop is CASSPPGQRSYNEQFF. CDR3 coding DNA: TGTGCCAGCAGCCCACCGGGACAACGCTCCTACAATGAGCAGTTCTTC.

The chain carries TRBV7-9 and TRBJ2-1; 9 positions match TRBD1. The ends lost 5 bases at V and 7 bases at J; junction bases unmatched: 3. The CDR3 is 13 amino acids. Looked up from germline, CDR1 is SEHNR and CDR2 is FQNEAQ (reference sequence). The CDR3 coding sequence is TGTGCCAGCAGCCTACAGGGGGCTAATGAGCAGTTCTTC. It yields the protein CASSLQGANEQFF.

The chain couples TRBV6-5 to TRBJ1-2; 11 bases fit TRBD1. Germline-derived CDR1 and CDR2 are MNHEY and SVGAGI. The CDR3 consists of 14 residues. The trim removed 6 bases at V and 4 bases at J, leaving 4 bases unmatched. In DNA, the CDR3 is TGTGCCAGCAGGTGGGGGACAGGGGGCTATGGCTACACCTTC. It is translated as CASRWGTGGYGYTF.

V is TRBV12-3 or TRBV12-4 and J is TRBJ2-1, with 8 positions matching TRBD2. This CDR3 contains 12 residues. Trimming at V came to 6 bases and at J to 16 bases, leaving 11 bases not matched to a gene. The CDR3 DNA reads as TGTGCCAGCAGCAGGACCGGGACTAGTTCTTTCTTC. It specifies CASSRTGTSSFF.

V and J are TRBV11-2 and TRBJ2-2, with TRBD1 identical over 7 bases. Germline V lookup: CDR1 SGHAT, CDR2 FQNNGV. Trimming at V came to 3 bases and at J to 7 bases, leaving 8 bases not matched to a gene. The CDR3 sequence is 15 residues long. This chain's CDR3 is CASSFRQGEHGELFF. CDR3 sequence (DNA): TGTGCCAGCAGCTTTCGTCAGGGGGAGCACGGGGAGCTGTTTTTT.

This sequence joins TRBV6-5 and TRBJ1-2; TRBD1 matches 7 bases. The CDR3 runs to 14 residues. J gave up 7 bases and V 0 bases, and 5 bases lay outside the gene matches. Looked up from germline, CDR1 is MNHEY and CDR2 is SVGAGI. DNA of the CDR3: TGTGCCAGCAGTTACTCGCGACAGGGAGGTGGCTACACCTTC. It yields the protein CASSYSRQGGGYTF.

The chain couples TRBV11-2 to TRBJ2-7; D is uncertain. Germline CDR1 and CDR2: SGHAT and FQNNGV. The CDR3 length is 11 residues. V was trimmed by 4 bases and J by 4 bases, leaving 5 bases between them. In DNA form, the CDR3 reads TGTGCCAGCAGCTATTCGTACGAGCAGTACTTC. This sequence encodes CASSYSYEQYF.

The CDR3 DNA reads TGCGCCAGCAGTGTCAGGTCTAACTATGGCTACACCTTC. This codes for CASSVRSNYGYTF. The chain joins TRBV10-2 to TRBJ1-2; D call uncertain. Trimming left V 4 bases short and J 0 bases short, with 6 bases between. The CDR3 contains 13 residues. CDR1 is WSHSY and CDR2 is SAAADI in the germline V gene.

This chain connects TRBV29-1 to TRBJ1-4; 7 bases map to TRBD1. Germline CDR1 SQVTM, CDR2 ANQGSEA. The CDR3 length is 15 residues. V was clipped by 2 bases and J by 10 bases; unmatched bases: 13. This chain's CDR3 is CSVESSDRAGGKLFF. CDR3 nucleotide sequence: TGCAGCGTTGAAAGCAGTGACAGGGCAGGAGGAAAACTGTTTTTT.

The J gene is TRBJ1-1, the V gene TRBV2, with 8 positions matching TRBD1. The germline V gene encodes CDR1 SNHLY and CDR2 FYNNEI. Trimming removed 10 bases from V and 1 base from J; junction bases left unmatched: 5. The CDR3 is 13 amino acids. As DNA, the CDR3 is TGTGCCAAGTCAGGACAGGGGAACACTGAAGCTTTCTTT. As protein: CAKSGQGNTEAFF.

J is TRBJ1-2 and V is TRBV6-1, with D tentatively TRBD1 (5 bases). With 2 bases removed from V and 1 base from J, the gap between germline ends came to 8 bases. The CDR3 is 14 amino acids. Germline V CDR1 and CDR2: MNHNS, SASEGT. CDR3 amino acids: CASSEFQGNYGYTF. In DNA form, the CDR3 reads TGTGCCAGCAGTGAATTTCAGGGTAACTATGGCTACACCTTC.

J is TRBJ2-7 and V is TRBV7-9, with D possibly matching TRBD2 (5 bases). CDR3 size: 14 residues. The V and J ends lost 2 bases and 3 bases respectively, with 11 bases between them. From germline, CDR1 is SEHNR and CDR2 FQNEAQ (reference sequence). The CDR3 spells CASSLSSGIYEQYF. Here the CDR3 DNA reads TGTGCCAGCAGCTTAAGTTCCGGGATCTACGAGCAGTACTTC.

CDR3: CASSNRVETQYF. In DNA form, the CDR3 reads TGTGCCAGTAGTAACAGGGTAGAGACCCAGTACTTC. This chain joins TRBV19 and TRBJ2-5; the D gene is possibly TRBD1 (6 bases). Germline V lookup: CDR1 LNHDA, CDR2 SQIVND (reference sequence). CDR3 length equals 12 residues. The germline V and J ends were trimmed by 4 bases and 4 bases, with 7 bases remaining between them.

Comments on this clone: In the same sample, other DNA sequences code for this CDR3. The V call is TRBV7-2, the J call TRBJ2-7; unclear D gene. Per germline, CDR1 SGHTA and CDR2 FQGNSA. Deletions cut 5 bases from V and 0 bases from J, with 8 bases between. CDR3 size: 13 residues. The CDR3 nucleotides are TGTGCCAGCAGCCCCCGGTCCTCCTACGAGCAGTACTTC. Translation gives CASSPRSSYEQYF.